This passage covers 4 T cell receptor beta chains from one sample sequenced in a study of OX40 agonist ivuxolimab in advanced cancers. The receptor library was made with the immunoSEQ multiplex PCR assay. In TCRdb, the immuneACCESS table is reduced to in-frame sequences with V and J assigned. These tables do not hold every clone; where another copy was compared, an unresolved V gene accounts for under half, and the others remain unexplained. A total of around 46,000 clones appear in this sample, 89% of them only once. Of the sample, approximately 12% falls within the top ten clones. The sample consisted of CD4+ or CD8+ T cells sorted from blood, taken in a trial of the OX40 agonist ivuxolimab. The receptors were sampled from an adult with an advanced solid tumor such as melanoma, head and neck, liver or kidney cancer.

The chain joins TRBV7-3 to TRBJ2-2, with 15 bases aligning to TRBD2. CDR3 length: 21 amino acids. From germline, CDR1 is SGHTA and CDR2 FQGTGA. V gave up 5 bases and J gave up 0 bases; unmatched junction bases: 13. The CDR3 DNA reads TGTGCCAGCAGCCCTCAACCGGGACTAGCGGGAGGTTTGGCGAACACCGGGGAGCTGTTTTTT. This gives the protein CASSPQPGLAGGLANTGELFF.

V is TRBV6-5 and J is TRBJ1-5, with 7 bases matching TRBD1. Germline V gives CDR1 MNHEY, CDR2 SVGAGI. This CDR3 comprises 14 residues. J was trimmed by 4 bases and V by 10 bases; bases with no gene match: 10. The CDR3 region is CATHQGGTNQPQHF. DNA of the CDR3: TGTGCCACTCATCAGGGGGGGACAAATCAGCCCCAGCATTTT.

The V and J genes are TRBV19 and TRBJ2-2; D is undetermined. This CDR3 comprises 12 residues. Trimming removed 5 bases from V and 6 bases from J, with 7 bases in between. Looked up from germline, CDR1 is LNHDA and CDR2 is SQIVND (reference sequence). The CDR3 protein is CASSVGAGELFF. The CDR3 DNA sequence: TGTGCCAGTAGTGTCGGTGCCGGGGAGCTGTTTTTT. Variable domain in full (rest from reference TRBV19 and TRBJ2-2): DGGITQSPKYLFRKEGQNVTLSCEQNLNHDAMYWYRQDPGQGLRLIYYSQIVNDFQKGDIAEGYSVSREKKESFPLTVTSAQKNPTAFYLCASSVGAGELFFGEGSRLTVL.

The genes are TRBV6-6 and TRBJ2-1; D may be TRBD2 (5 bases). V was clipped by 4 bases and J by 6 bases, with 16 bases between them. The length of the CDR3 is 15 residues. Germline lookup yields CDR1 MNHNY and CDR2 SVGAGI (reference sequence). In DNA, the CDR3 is TGTGCCAGCAGTTTGTGGGGAGACCGCCTCAATGAGCAGTTCTTC. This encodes CASSLWGDRLNEQFF.